This record covers a single TCR beta chain. As yet, its antigen is unknown. These data are taken from a study of graft-versus-host responses after intestinal transplantation. Study-level information: Transplantation in recipients was multivisceral, liver-intestinal, or isolated intestinal. Tacrolimus and steroids were given for about three years to all recipients after anti-thymocyte globulin induction.

Germline V CDR1 and CDR2: SNHLY, FYNNEI. V shed 6 bases and J shed 3 bases, with 20 bases lying between them. This CDR3 is 16 amino acids long. Assay used: immunoSEQ multiplex PCR; TCRdb lists only in-frame clones, some missing. The repertoire holds tens of thousands of clones, with about 95% as singletons. Findings and caveats of the study: Marrow from the recipient contained GvH clones, some of which had appeared first in ileum or blood. Allograft graft-versus-host to host-versus-graft clonal ratios ran high in patients with graft-donor T cell macrochimerism.

The genes are TRBV2 and TRBJ1-2; D is perhaps TRBD1 (6 bases). This clonotype originated in a human donor who was the organ donor for an intestinal transplant. Material: unstimulated CD8+ T cells sorted from spleen or lymph node cells, obtained before transplant. In DNA form, the CDR3 reads TGTGCCAGCAGAGCCTATACAGGGTCTCGCGACTATGGCTACACCTTC. It encodes CASRAYTGSRDYGYTF.